Each of the 25 T cell receptor beta chains below was sequenced from the same sample in a study of Graves' ophthalmopathy and Graves' hyperthyroidism. Beta-chain TCR CDR3 regions were amplified from RNA transcripts. The authors performed first-round RT-PCR with HTBI primers and then a second-round multiplex PCR. TCRdb re-called the multiplex PCR reads with MiXCR, one entry per CDR3 protein. Of some 360,000 distinct CDR3 sequences in the sample, 17% were seen once. Sequenced sample: peripheral blood. These receptor sequences come from an adult woman with stable Graves' hyperthyroidism.

Regarding this clonotype: Germline and junction disagree at one end, which may indicate a read error. The V call is TRBV2, the J call TRBJ2-7; D not certain. CDR3 size: 12 residues. Looked up from germline, CDR1 is SNHLY and CDR2 is FYNNEI. CDR3 sequence: CASIVVPYDQYF. CDR3 in DNA: TGTGCCAGCATCGTAGTTCCCTACGATCAGTACTTC.

At least ten counts were recorded for this clonotype. The V gene is TRBV5-1, the J gene TRBJ2-7, with a possible D match to TRBD2 (6 bases). Trimming shortened V by 2 bases and J by 3 bases, and 18 bases separated the two germline ends. Germline lookup yields CDR1 SGHRS and CDR2 YFSETQ. The CDR3 covers 16 residues. CDR3 sequence reads: CASSLGSAGSGYEQYF. The CDR3 nucleotides read TGCGCCAGCAGCTTAGGGAGTGCGGGAAGCGGCTACGAGCAGTACTTC.

Only a few counts were recorded for this clonotype. The CDR3 coding sequence is TGTGCCAGCAGCCAACCGGGCTTGCAAGAGACCCAGTACTTC. Protein sequence: CASSQPGLQETQYF. The J gene is TRBJ2-5, the V gene TRBV3-1; D is undetermined. The ends were cut back, 2 bases at V and 2 bases at J, with 9 bases in the middle. CDR1 and CDR2 (germline): LGHDT, YNNKEL (reference sequence). CDR3 length: 14 residues.

J is TRBJ1-1 and V is TRBV20-1, with D possibly matching TRBD1 (6 bases). Trimming took 3 bases from V and 3 from J, leaving 14 bases between them. There are 14 residues in the CDR3. CDR1 is DFQATT and CDR2 is SNEGSKA in the germline V gene (reference sequence). The CDR3 region is CSASGTGRDTEAFF. The DNA of the CDR3 is TGCAGTGCTAGCGGAACAGGGAGAGACACTGAAGCTTTCTTT.

Many counts were recorded for this clonotype. The chain employs TRBV6-2 or TRBV6-3 and TRBJ1-2; D possibly corresponds to TRBD1 (5 bases). Per germline, CDR1 MNHEY and CDR2 SVGEGT. This CDR3 has 14 amino acids. V lost 2 bases and J 4 bases, leaving 11 bases between the germline ends. CDR3 DNA sequence: TGTGCCAGCAGTTACATCGGGGGACTCTATGGCTACACCTTC. Translated, it gives CASSYIGGLYGYTF.

This clonotype showed up many times. The J gene is TRBJ2-5, the V gene TRBV6-5, with D possibly called TRBD1 or TRBD2 (6 bases each). Germline CDR1 and CDR2: MNHEY and SVGAGI. The CDR3 length is 15 residues. With 0 bases removed from V and 2 bases from J, the gap between germline ends came to 10 bases. CDR3 residues: CASSYSEGDQETQYF. DNA for the CDR3: TGTGCCAGCAGTTACTCGGAGGGGGATCAAGAGACCCAGTACTTC.

In this sample, this clonotype turned up many times. The conserved phenylalanine or tryptophan normally closing the CDR3 is absent here, so this likely arose from a read error. The CDR3 spells CASSLASQGTSYEQYL. CDR3 in DNA: TGTGCCAGCAGCTTAGCTTCCCAGGGGACCTCCTACGAGCAGTACCTC. J is TRBJ2-7 and V is TRBV7-2; the D gene is possibly TRBD1 (6 bases). The V gene's germline CDR1 is SGHTA and CDR2 FQGNSA. The CDR3 is 16 amino acids. The V gene lost 0 bases and the J gene lost 0 bases, with 12 bases spanning the gap.

As to this clonotype: One junction end disagrees with the germline gene, perhaps due to a read error. DNA of the CDR3: TGTGCCATCAGTGAGTCCGAAAATCACGAGCAGTACTTC. Amino acid sequence: CAISESENHEQYF. V is TRBV6-1 and J is TRBJ2-7; D remains ambiguous. The CDR3 covers 13 residues. The germline V gene encodes CDR1 MNHNS and CDR2 SASEGT.

This chain uses TRBV5-1 with TRBJ2-7; TRBD2 might be the D (6 bases). Germline values: CDR1 SGHRS, CDR2 YFSETQ. The CDR3 is made up of 17 amino acids. Trimming removed 7 bases from V and 3 bases from J, with 26 bases in between. This chain's CDR3 is CASGPSRESPAIYEQYF. CDR3 DNA: TGCGCCAGCGGTCCATCACGGGAGTCCCCTGCCATCTACGAGCAGTACTTC.

This clonotype was counted many times. This chain connects TRBV28 to TRBJ1-5, with D perhaps TRBD1 (6 bases). The V and J ends lost 7 bases and 7 bases respectively, with 23 bases between them. The germline V gene has CDR1 MDHEN and CDR2 SYDVKM. The CDR3 extends over 16 amino acids. The CDR3 loop is CASIDISQGRGQPQHF. CDR3 sequence (DNA): TGTGCCAGCATAGACATATCTCAGGGGCGCGGACAGCCCCAGCATTTT.

This clonotype was counted at least ten times. This sequence joins TRBV5-4 and TRBJ1-1, with 10 bases lining up with TRBD1. The CDR3 runs to 18 residues. Germline CDR1 SGHNT, CDR2 YYREEE (reference sequence). Trimming took 0 bases from V and 3 from J; bases not matched to a gene: 11. As DNA, the CDR3 is TGTGCCAGCAGCTTGGGGACAGGGGGTGTTAGAGGAGACACTGAAGCTTTCTTT. Translated, it gives CASSLGTGGVRGDTEAFF.

J is TRBJ1-1 and V is TRBV19, with D possibly TRBD1 on 5 matching bases. CDR1 is LNHDA, CDR2 SQIVND, per germline (reference sequence). The CDR3 runs 14 residues. The germline V and J ends were trimmed by 4 bases and 7 bases, with 16 bases remaining between them. CDR3 amino acids: CASSNQGAGGEAFF. DNA for the CDR3: TGTGCCAGTAGTAACCAGGGTGCGGGCGGTGAAGCTTTCTTT.

The CDR3 DNA is TGTGCCAGCGGACTGGGGTTGAATGAGGAGACCCAGTACTTC. Protein: CASGLGLNEETQYF. This chain uses TRBV6-2 or TRBV6-3 with TRBJ2-5; maybe TRBD2 (5 bases). The CDR3 contains 14 residues. Trimming left V 8 bases short and J 5 bases short, with 18 bases between. Germline-derived CDR1 and CDR2 are MNHEY and SVGEGT.

This clonotype was detected many times. V usage is TRBV20-1 and J usage is TRBJ2-7, with a tentative D call TRBD2 (5 bases). Trimming shortened V by 1 base and J by 0 bases, and 19 bases separated the two germline ends. Germline CDR1 is DFQATT and CDR2 is SNEGSKA (reference sequence). This CDR3 spans 17 amino acids. CDR3 coding DNA: TGCAGTGCTAGAGCCCCTAGCAGACGCCGTTCCTCCTACGAGCAGTACTTC. Translating gives CSARAPSRRRSSYEQYF.

This clonotype was seen a few times. The V gene is TRBV3-1, the J gene TRBJ2-7; D may match TRBD1 or TRBD2 (6 bases each). The germline V gene encodes CDR1 LGHDT and CDR2 YNNKEL (reference sequence). This CDR3 is 15 amino acids long. V lost 2 bases and J lost 7, with 18 bases in between. CDR3: CASSQIGRGLLEQYF. As DNA, the CDR3 is TGTGCCAGCAGCCAAATTGGCAGGGGACTTCTAGAGCAGTACTTC.

There are many counts of this clonotype. The genes are TRBV7-2 and TRBJ2-5; 12 bases align to TRBD2. The CDR3 length is 16 residues. Germline V lookup: CDR1 SGHTA, CDR2 FQGNSA. V lost 0 bases, J lost 6 bases, and 5 bases stayed unmatched. Here the CDR3 reads CASSLATSGSTKTQYF. DNA for the CDR3: TGTGCCAGCAGCTTAGCGACTAGCGGGAGTACGAAGACCCAGTACTTC. The entire variable domain, with the rest obtained from reference TRBV7-2 and TRBJ2-5, is as follows: GAGVSQSPSNKVTEKGKDVELRCDPISGHTALYWYRQSLGQGLEFLIYFQGNSAPDKSGLPSDRFSAERTGGSVSTLTIQRTQQEDSAVYLCASSLATSGSTKTQYFGPGTRLLVL.

On this clonotype itself: A read error may explain this, as a much larger clone is one base away. The V call is TRBV4-3, the J call TRBJ2-7; 10 bases are shared with TRBD2. The CDR3 covers 16 residues. CDR1 is LGHNA, CDR2 YSLEER, per germline. This CDR3 is CASSQALASGRYDQYF. CDR3 bases: TGCGCCAGCAGCCAAGCTCTGGCTAGCGGGAGATACGATCAGTACTTC.

The chain joins TRBV13 to TRBJ1-1, with D perhaps matching TRBD1 (6 bases). Germline CDR1 reads PRHDT; CDR2 reads FYEKMQ (reference sequence). V lost 5 bases, J lost 6 bases, and 10 bases lay in between. The CDR3 is 12 residues long. The CDR3 is CASSNHRAEAFF. CDR3 in DNA: TGTGCCAGCAGCAACCACAGGGCTGAAGCTTTCTTT. Full variable domain (outside the CDR3, taken from reference TRBV13 and TRBJ1-1): AAGVIQSPRHLIKEKRETATLKCYPIPRHDTVYWYQQGPGQDPQFLISFYEKMQSDKGSIPDRFSAQQFSDYHSELNMSSLELGDSALYFCASSNHRAEAFFGQGTRLTVV.

This clonotype showed up many times. The chain joins TRBV28 to TRBJ1-2; D remains unclear. Per the germline V gene, CDR1 is MDHEN and CDR2 is SYDVKM. The CDR3 spans 13 residues. With 1 base removed from V and 6 bases from J, the gap between germline ends came to 9 bases. CDR3 protein: CASSLYPVDGYTF. The DNA for the CDR3 is TGTGCCAGCAGTTTATACCCGGTCGATGGCTACACCTTC.

The chain recombines TRBV12-3 or TRBV12-4 with TRBJ2-7; possible D gene TRBD1, 6 bases. The CDR3 has 12 amino acids. V lost 7 bases and J lost 5, with 12 bases in between. The CDR3 nucleotides are TGTGCCAGCACCCTAGGGGGAGACGAGCAGTACTTC. The encoded protein is CASTLGGDEQYF.

The V and J genes are TRBV28 and TRBJ2-5; 10 bases agree with TRBD1. V was clipped by 4 bases and J by 1 base; unmatched bases: 12. The CDR3 runs 18 residues. From germline, CDR1 is MDHEN and CDR2 SYDVKM. In nucleotides, the CDR3 is TGTGCCAGCAGTTCCCCCTCTTCGACAGGGGGCTCCCAAGAGACCCAGTACTTC. Translated: CASSSPSSTGGSQETQYF.

This clonotype showed up many times. The J gene is TRBJ2-2, the V gene TRBV28, with D unclear. There are 13 residues in the CDR3. The V gene's germline CDR1 is MDHEN and CDR2 SYDVKM. Trimming shortened V by 6 bases and J by 3 bases, and 8 bases separated the two germline ends. Written as DNA, the CDR3 is TGTGCCAGCAGCACCCAGGACACCGGGGAGCTGTTTTTT. As protein: CASSTQDTGELFF.

Remarks on this clonotype: The junction departs from germline at one end; a sequencing error may be responsible. V gene TRBV7-8 combines with J gene TRBJ2-5, with TRBD2 identical over 7 bases. Germline CDR1 is SGHVS and CDR2 is FQNEAQ. The CDR3 totals 15 residues. CDR3 sequence: CASSLAVFAGVTQCF. The CDR3 nucleotides read TGTGCCAGCAGCTTAGCGGTCTTTGCGGGAGTGACCCAGTGCTTC.

This clonotype occurred many times. The chain has TRBV6-1 and TRBJ2-7; D gene ambiguous. Germline CDR1 and CDR2: MNHNS and SASEGT. Trimming cost V 8 bases and J 3 bases, with 5 bases left between them. CDR3 length: 10 residues. CDR3 residues: CASHGYEQYF. CDR3 coding DNA: TGTGCCAGCCATGGCTACGAGCAGTACTTC.

This clonotype was seen many times. This chain links TRBV7-2 with TRBJ1-5; 7 nucleotides agree with TRBD1. In germline, CDR1 is SGHTA, CDR2 FQGNSA. The CDR3 runs 15 residues. With V trimmed by 6 bases and J by 4 bases, 9 bases remained unmatched. CDR3 DNA: TGTGCCAGCAGAACGGGACAGAACCCGAATCAGCCCCAGCATTTT. Translating gives CASRTGQNPNQPQHF.